The present entry profiles one T cell receptor (beta chain) with its context. Its cognate antigen has yet to be identified. Base qualities are not recorded, but no much larger clone differs from it by a single base. The identical CDR3 is also encoded by other nucleotide sequences in the sample. Library method: the immunoSEQ multiplex PCR assay. For the multiplex PCR, a mixture combining 60 forward primers for TCR Vbeta segments and 13 reverse primers for TCR Jbeta segments was used. The CDR3 region of rearranged TCR beta genes was amplified from genomic DNA by a multiplex PCR assay. Amplified TCR beta libraries were sequenced as 87-base-pair reads on the Illumina HiSeq System. Per the source publication's procedure: A later analysis tallied around 82 million unique TCR beta chains across the approximately 670 repertoires, and about 12 million of those chains were shared by two or more donors. Raw reads were error-corrected and collapsed into unique sequences with a nearest-neighbor algorithm that merged closely related sequences to remove PCR and sequencing errors. CDR3 sequences were aligned to IMGT reference sequences to assign V, D and J gene segments. For a sequence to be retained, a match of at least six nucleotides was required to both a V gene segment and a J gene segment. A rearrangement counted as productive if the CDR3 had no stop codons and remained in frame with V and J, and every other rearrangement counted as non-productive. CDR3 was defined according to IMGT convention as the region running from the second conserved V-encoded cysteine to the conserved J-encoded phenylalanine. The earlier analysis of 587 of the donors excluded sequences that lacked an unambiguous match to a single V gene segment. An earlier analysis of some 610 of the donors called V segments functional above 56.7% productive rearrangements and segregating when the between-donor standard deviation exceeded 5%. A statistical classification framework was built for diagnosing cytomegalovirus status from the catalog of TCR beta chain sequences. V and J gene assignment, in a later analysis, came from comparing TCR nucleotide sequences with IMGT/GENE-DB human TR gene sequences. A later analysis assigned CDR3 sequences and most-parsimonious VDJ recombination scenarios with the TCRdist pipeline. In a later analysis, each TCR beta chain was defined by its CDR3 amino acid sequence together with its V-gene family, and reads lacking a unique V-gene family were excluded. As a way to deal with suspected cross-contamination and a sequencing artifact, a later analysis dropped hundreds of nucleotide sequences that were highly shared and had low generation probability. For each public chain, a later analysis derived a clonal expansion index from normalized ranks of inferred template counts within each repertoire. In a later analysis, generation probabilities were computed with a VDJ recombination model fitted to out-of-frame rearrangements, and the resulting probabilities were checked against IGoR. A later analysis scored TCR-TCR, TCR-HLA and TCR-CMV co-occurrence with hypergeometric tests, applying a repertoire-size bias correction to TCR pairs. A later analysis estimated false discovery rates by permuting HLA or CMV assignments 20 times. In a later analysis, co-occurring TCRs were grouped using DBSCAN, with TCRdist sequence similarity added in when clustering inside HLA-allele-positive subsets. Repertoires with fewer than 30,000 or more than 120,000 public chains were left out of co-occurrence clustering, as were four to six repertoires with anomalous nucleotide sharing. This immuneACCESS table, as held by TCRdb, lists in-frame sequences with V and J called but not all clones. Of the missing ones, under half trace to an unresolved V gene in checked studies; the others have no known cause. The DNA was the basis for D and trimming; V, J and clone size are from that table. The sample yields roughly 180,000 clones; 80% to 90% were counted once. Jointly, the top ten make up approximately 2.4% of the sample.

The cohort consisted of 600 or so healthy bone marrow donors. At the time of sampling, every cohort member was nominally healthy, though immune exposures that went unrecorded were likely present. The donor tested CMV seronegative and was one of the 352 seronegative cohort members. A peripheral blood sample was collected from each donor, and TCR beta sequencing was performed on peripheral blood mononuclear cells. The Qiagen DNeasy Blood Extraction Kit was used to extract genomic DNA from the blood cell samples. These data come from a study of cytomegalovirus exposure and HLA in healthy donors (dated by TCRdb to about 2017). Broadly, across the study: An earlier analysis of 587 of the donors reported approximately 300 Gb of sequence data and roughly 110 million unique TCR beta sequences from approximately 180 million T cells. Roughly 300 gigabases of sequencing data and approximately 85 million unique TCR sequences were included in an early release covering several hundred HLA-typed donors. Of the roughly 400 genotyped donors, 65% to 90% were placed in the genetic ancestry cluster associated with self-reported Caucasian donors. The aim of the study was to test whether cataloging public T cell receptors could identify signatures of past pathogen exposure. The study used immunosequencing to profile the T cell repertoires of 600 to 850 subjects and linked those repertoires to cytomegalovirus serostatus. Along with the roughly 670-subject first cohort, a separate validation cohort of approximately 110 different subjects was used. High-throughput TCR immunosequencing, statistical association of individual TCRs with disease status, and machine learning were combined to predict cytomegalovirus infection status. A later analysis re-analyzed previously published TCR beta repertoires from roughly 630 donors and added high-resolution HLA genotyping to study TCR occurrence patterns. Rather than using new phenotypic data, the later analysis identified candidate immune exposures from TCR beta sequences and from how often those sequences occurred across donors. An earlier analysis of several hundred of the donors applied high-throughput TCR beta sequencing to assess whether each TCR beta V gene segment acted as functional or pseudogenic. Donor age, sex, ethnicity and CMV serostatus were compiled together with the repertoire data. In a later genetic analysis, genome-wide SNP genotypes for 398 of the 666 donors were used, and that subset was treated as a discovery cohort. All discovery cohort repertoires had been generated using a single sequencing platform. HLA typing included class I and class II loci at four-digit resolution. The number of donors typed differed by locus, with roughly 620-640 for A, B, C, DRB1 and DQB1, roughly 520 for DQA1, over 600 for DPA1, and some 440 for DPB1. Several DR-DQ haplotypes were handled as single units for association and clustering because linkage in the cohort was strong. Among about 400 genotyped donors of the cohort, an average of about 220,000 unique TCR beta nucleotide sequences was sequenced per donor, of which 15% to 20% were non-productive. Beyond this particular receptor, the publication reports: According to a later analysis, TCR association rates differed among HLA loci, with DRB1 alleles showing the most associated TCRs and HLA-C alleles showing the fewest. When HLA alleles, especially DR and DQ, strongly co-occurred, attributing TCR associations to individual alleles was difficult. Linkage disequilibrium might explain the correlated functional status among segregating V segments, but an unknown experimental factor could not be ruled out. In a later analysis, HLA-associated TCR beta chains showed more clonal expansion and lower generation probabilities than non-associated chains that were equally common. In both the original and validation cohorts, the classifier was reported to diagnose cytomegalovirus status with high specificity and sensitivity. A few of the identified cytomegalovirus-associated TCR beta chains were confirmed in vitro to be specific for cytomegalovirus antigens. Compared with the roughly 700-donor mean, donors in an Asian-associated ancestry cluster had fewer N-insertions in productive TCRs, according to a later genetic analysis. A further reported finding was that TCR beta sequences accurately predicted the HLA-A and HLA-B alleles for most subjects in the first cohort. The sequencing pipeline was judged likely to have produced a cluster of highly shared sequence variants as a technical artifact. Most TCR sequences were observed very rarely across donors, whereas some public TCRs were present in many individuals. In an earlier analysis of some 500 of the donors, most TCR beta V segments appeared in productive rearrangements about 87% or about 30% of the time, broadly matching IMGT annotations. Because HLA typing was unavailable for some donors at each locus, only the typed subset was used in association tests. Some IMGT-functional V segments, including TRBV6-2 and TRBV6-3, could not be told apart with the 87-base-pair reads, so those segments were excluded. This cohort had only TCR beta chains sequenced, and the lack of alpha or paired-chain data limited which features could be detected. In a later genetic analysis, a missense DCLRE1C variant was associated with V-gene and J-gene trimming of TCR beta chains, and the association was replicated in an independent cohort. At a false discovery rate of 0.05, a later analysis linked some 18,000 TCR beta sequences to specific HLA alleles. The only immune exposure information available for the cohort was CMV serostatus. A total of 150 or so TCR beta chains were listed by the study as associated with cytomegalovirus. Roughly uniform sequencing depth across donors was assumed in presence/absence analyses, although this assumption may not hold. According to a later analysis, parvovirus B19, influenza, CMV and Epstein-Barr virus appeared linked to several top co-occurrence clusters. It was suggested by the authors that the approach could potentially be generalized to other disease states and immunological phenotypes. In a later analysis, most CMV-associated TCR beta chains were found to appear HLA-restricted, with HLA associations seemingly driven largely by CMV exposure. The earlier analysis of some 560 of the donors excluded some 16 rarely observed V segments, including chromosome 9 orphons, because counts were too low.

There are 15 amino acids in the CDR3, from cysteine to phenylalanine inclusive. Only CDR3 DNA is held: 45 bases, read in frame from base 1. Sequences MGHDK (CDR1) and SYGVNS (CDR2) are obtained from the germline V gene. Trimmed from V: 7 bases; trimmed from J: 8 bases; junction bases lacking a gene match: 11. In this chain, TRBV25-1 is recombined with TRBJ2-1, with 10 bases in between that match TRBD1. The sequence derives from a male donor in good health and CMV-seronegative. The sequencing input was PBMCs. CDR3 reads: CASTRRGQGFDEQFF. The DNA sequence follows: TGTGCCAGCACTCGGCGGGGACAGGGGTTCGATGAGCAGTTCTTC.